This section outlines one T cell receptor beta chain sequence together with its context. Its antigen is currently unknown. Additional DNA sequences in this sample encode the identical CDR3. CDR1 and CDR2 from the germline V gene are MDHEN and SYDVKM. The CDR3 covers 12 residues. V lost 4 bases and J lost 6, with 7 bases in between. The study separated CD4+ cells into CD45RA+ naive and CD45RA-negative memory subsets. Assay used: immunoSEQ multiplex PCR; TCRdb lists only in-frame clones, some missing. This table has about 1 million clones, about 75% appearing once. This sample is drawn from a study of shared clonotypes between healthy human individuals. Study-level findings and limits: Generation of non-shared clonotypes was less probable than generation of clonotypes shared by all four donors. A generally larger estimated richness was seen in naive subsets than in memory subsets.

The clonotype comes from a man aged 18 to 29 in good health. The specimen was memory CD4+ T cells sorted from blood. Sample subset: CD45RA-negative fraction. V is TRBV28 and J is TRBJ1-5; possible D gene TRBD1, 5 bases. The CDR3 DNA reads as TGTGCCAGCAGTTCGCAGGGTCAGCCCCAGCATTTT. Translation gives CASSSQGQPQHF.